Listed here are 3 T cell receptor beta chains from one sample, sequenced in a study of T cell changes during pregnancy in multiple sclerosis. Libraries were prepared by immunoSEQ multiplex PCR; TCRdb keeps only in-frame clonotypes and omits some of them. The sample shows about 67,000 clones, 92% of them seen only once. The sample was peripheral blood, taken in the second trimester of pregnancy. These receptors were obtained from a female donor in good health, enrolled as a control in a pregnancy study.

The chain uses TRBV4-3 and TRBJ2-1; the match to TRBD1 covers 10 bases. V was clipped by 8 bases and J by 6 bases; unmatched bases: 13. The CDR3 has 16 amino acids. Looked up from germline, CDR1 is LGHNA and CDR2 is YSLEER. Here the CDR3 reads CASATSRDRGPNEQFF. CDR3 DNA sequence: TGCGCCAGCGCAACTTCCCGGGACAGGGGCCCCAATGAGCAGTTCTTC.

The chain couples TRBV30 to TRBJ2-5, with D possibly being TRBD2 (7 bases). The J call may be mistaken, given a closer DNA end match to TRBJ2-7. The germline CDR1 and CDR2 sequences are GTSNPN and SVGIG (reference sequence). The CDR3 covers 16 residues. This CDR3 reads CAWTLGGRDGSYEQYF. As DNA, the CDR3 is TGTGCCTGGACCCTGGGGGGGCGGGACGGCTCCTACGAGCAGTACTTC.

The gene calls are TRBV7-2 and TRBJ2-7; TRBD2 matches 7 bases. Germline loops: CDR1 SGHTA, CDR2 FQGNSA. The CDR3 spans 16 residues. V was clipped by 6 bases and J by 3 bases; unmatched bases: 14. The CDR3 DNA follows: TGTGCCAGCAGGAGCTCGAGGCTAGCGGTAAACTACGAGCAGTACTTC. Translation gives CASRSSRLAVNYEQYF.